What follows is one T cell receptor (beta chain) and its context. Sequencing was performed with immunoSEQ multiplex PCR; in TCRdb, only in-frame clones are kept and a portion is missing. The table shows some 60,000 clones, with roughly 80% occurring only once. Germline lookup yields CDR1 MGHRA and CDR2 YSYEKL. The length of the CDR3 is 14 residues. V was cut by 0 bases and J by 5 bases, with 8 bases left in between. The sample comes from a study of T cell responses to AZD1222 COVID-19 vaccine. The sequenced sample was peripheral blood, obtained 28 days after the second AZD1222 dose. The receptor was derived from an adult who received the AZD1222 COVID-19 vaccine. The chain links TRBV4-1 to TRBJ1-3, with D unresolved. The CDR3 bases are TGCGCCAGCAGCCAAGAGAGTTTAAGAAACACCATATATTTT. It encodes CASSQESLRNTIYF.